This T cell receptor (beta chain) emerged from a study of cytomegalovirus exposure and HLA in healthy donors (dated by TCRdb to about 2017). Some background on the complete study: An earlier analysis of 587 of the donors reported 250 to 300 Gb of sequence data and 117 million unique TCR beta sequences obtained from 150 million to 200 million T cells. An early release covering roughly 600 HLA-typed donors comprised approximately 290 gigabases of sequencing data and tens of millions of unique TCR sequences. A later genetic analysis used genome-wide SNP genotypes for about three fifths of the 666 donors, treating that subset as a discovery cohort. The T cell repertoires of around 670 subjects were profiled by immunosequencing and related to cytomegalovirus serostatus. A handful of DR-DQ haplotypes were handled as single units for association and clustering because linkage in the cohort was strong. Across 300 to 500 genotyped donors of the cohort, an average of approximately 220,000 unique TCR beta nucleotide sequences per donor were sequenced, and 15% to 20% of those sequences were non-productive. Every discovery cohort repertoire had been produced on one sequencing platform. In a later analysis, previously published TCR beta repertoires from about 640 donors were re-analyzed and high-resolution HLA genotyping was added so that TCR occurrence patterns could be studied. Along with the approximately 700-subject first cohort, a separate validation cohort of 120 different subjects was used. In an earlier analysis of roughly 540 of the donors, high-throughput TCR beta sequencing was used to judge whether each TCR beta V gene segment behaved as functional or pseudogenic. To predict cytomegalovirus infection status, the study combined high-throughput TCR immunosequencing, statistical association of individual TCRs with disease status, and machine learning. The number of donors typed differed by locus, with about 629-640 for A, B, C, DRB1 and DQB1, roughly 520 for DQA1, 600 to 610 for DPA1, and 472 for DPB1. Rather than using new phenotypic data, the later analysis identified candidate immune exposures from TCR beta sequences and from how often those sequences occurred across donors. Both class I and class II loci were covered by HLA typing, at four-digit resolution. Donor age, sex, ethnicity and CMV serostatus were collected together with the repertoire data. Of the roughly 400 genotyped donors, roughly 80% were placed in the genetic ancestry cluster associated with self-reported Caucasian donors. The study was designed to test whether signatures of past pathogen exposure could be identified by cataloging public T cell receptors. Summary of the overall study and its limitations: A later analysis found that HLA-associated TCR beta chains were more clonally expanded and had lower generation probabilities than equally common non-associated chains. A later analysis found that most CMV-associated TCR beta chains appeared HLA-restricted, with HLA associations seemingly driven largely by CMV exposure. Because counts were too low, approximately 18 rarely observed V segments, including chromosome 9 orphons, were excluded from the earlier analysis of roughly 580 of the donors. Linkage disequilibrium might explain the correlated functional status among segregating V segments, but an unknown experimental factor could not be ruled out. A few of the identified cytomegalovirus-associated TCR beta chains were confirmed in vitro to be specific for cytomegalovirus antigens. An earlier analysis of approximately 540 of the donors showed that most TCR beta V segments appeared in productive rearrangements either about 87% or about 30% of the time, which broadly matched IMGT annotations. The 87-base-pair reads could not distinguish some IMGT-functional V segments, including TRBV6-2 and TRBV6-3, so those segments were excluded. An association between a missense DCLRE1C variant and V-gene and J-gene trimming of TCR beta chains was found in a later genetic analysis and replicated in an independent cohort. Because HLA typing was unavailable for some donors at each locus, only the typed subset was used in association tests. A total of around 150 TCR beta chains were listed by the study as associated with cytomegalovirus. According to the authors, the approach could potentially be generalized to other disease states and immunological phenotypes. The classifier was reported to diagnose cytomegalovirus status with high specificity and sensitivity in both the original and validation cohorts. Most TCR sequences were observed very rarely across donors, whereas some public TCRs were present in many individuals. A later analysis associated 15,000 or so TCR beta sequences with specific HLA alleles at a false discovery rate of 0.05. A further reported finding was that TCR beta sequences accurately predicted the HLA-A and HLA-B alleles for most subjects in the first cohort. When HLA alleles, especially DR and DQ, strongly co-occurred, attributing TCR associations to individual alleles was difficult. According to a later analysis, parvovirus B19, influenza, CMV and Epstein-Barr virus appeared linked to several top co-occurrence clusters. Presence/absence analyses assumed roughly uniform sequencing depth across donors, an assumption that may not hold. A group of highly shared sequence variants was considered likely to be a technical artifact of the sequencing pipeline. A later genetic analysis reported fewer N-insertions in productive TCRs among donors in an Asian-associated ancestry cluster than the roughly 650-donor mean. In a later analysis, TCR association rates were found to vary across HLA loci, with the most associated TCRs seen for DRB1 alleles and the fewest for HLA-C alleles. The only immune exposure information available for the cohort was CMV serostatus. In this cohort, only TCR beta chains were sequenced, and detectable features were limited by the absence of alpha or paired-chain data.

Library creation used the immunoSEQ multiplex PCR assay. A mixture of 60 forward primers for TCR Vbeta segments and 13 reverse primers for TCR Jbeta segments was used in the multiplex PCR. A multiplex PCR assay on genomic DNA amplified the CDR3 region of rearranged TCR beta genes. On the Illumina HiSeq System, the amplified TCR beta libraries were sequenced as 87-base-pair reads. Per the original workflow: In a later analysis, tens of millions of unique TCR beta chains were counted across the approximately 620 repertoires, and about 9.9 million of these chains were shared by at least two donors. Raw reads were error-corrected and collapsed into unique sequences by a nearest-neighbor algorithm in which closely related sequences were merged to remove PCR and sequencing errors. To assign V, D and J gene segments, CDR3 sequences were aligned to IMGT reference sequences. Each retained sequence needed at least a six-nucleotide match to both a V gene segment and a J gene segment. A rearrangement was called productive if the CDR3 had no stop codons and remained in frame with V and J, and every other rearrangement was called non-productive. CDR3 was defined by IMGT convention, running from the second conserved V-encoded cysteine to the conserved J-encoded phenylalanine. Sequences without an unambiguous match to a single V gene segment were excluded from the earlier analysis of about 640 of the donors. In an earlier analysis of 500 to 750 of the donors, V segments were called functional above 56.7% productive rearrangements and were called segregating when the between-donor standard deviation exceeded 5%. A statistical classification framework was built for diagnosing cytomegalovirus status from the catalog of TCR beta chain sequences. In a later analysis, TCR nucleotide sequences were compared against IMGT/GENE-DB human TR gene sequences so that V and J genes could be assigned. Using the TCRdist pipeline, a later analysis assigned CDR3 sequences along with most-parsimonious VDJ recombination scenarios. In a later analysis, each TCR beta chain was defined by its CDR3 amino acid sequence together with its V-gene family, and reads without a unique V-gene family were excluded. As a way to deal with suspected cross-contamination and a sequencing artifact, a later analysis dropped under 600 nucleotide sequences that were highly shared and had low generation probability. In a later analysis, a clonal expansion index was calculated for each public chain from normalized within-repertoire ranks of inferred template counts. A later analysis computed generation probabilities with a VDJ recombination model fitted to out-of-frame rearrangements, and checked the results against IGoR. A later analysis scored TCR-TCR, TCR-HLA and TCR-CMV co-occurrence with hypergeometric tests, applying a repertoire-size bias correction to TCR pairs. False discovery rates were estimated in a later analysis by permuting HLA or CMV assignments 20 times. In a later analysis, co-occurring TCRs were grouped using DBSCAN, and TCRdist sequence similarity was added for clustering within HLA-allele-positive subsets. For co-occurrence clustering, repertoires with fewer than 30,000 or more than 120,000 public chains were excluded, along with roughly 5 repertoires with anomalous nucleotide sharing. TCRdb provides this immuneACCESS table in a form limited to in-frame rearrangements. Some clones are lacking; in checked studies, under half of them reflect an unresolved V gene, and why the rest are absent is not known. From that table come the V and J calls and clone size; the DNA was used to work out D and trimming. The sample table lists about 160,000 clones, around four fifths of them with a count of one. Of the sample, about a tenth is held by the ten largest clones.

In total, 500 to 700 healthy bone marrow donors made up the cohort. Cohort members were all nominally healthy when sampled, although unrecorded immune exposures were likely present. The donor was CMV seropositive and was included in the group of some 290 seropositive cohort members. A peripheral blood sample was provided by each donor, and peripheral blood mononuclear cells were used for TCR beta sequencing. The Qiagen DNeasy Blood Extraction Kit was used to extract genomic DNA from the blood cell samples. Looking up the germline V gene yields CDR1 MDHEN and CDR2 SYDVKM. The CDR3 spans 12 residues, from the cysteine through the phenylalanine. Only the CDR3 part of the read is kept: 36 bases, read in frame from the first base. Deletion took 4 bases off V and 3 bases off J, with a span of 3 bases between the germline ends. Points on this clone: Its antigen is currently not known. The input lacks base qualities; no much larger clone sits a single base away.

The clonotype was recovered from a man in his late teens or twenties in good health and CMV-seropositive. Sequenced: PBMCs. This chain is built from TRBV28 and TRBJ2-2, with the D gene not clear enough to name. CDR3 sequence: CASSSYTGELFF. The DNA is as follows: TGTGCCAGCAGTTCATACACCGGGGAGCTGTTTTTT.